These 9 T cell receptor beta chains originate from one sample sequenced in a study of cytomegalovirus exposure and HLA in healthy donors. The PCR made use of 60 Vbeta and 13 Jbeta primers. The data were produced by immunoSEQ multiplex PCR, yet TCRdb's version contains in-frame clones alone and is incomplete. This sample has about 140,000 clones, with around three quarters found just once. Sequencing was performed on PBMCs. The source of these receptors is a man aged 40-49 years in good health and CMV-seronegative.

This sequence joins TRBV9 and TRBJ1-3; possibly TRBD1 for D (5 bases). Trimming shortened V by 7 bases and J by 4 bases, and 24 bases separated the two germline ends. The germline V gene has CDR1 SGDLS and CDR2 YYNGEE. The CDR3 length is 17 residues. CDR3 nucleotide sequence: TGTGCCAGCGGCAACAGTCTCAGGCGGGGCCCCGGAAACACCATATATTTT. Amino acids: CASGNSLRRGPGNTIYF.

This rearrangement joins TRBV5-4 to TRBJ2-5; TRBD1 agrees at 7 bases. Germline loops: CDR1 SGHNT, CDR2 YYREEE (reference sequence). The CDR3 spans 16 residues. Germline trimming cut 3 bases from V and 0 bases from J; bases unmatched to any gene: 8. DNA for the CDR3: TGTGCCAGCAGCTGGCCCCTGACAGGGAACCAAGAGACCCAGTACTTC. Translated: CASSWPLTGNQETQYF.

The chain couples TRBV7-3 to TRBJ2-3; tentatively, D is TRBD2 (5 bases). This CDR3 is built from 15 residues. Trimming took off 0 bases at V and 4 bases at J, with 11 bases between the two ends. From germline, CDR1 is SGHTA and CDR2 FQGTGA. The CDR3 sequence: CASSLTGLAADTQYF. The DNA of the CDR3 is TGTGCCAGCAGCTTAACGGGTCTAGCCGCAGATACGCAGTATTTT.

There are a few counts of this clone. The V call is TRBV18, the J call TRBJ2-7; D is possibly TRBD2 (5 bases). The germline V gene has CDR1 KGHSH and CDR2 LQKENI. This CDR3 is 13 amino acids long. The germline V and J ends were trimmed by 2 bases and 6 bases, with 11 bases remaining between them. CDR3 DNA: TGTGCCAGCTCACCAGGACCCCGGGGCGAGCAGTACTTC. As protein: CASSPGPRGEQYF.

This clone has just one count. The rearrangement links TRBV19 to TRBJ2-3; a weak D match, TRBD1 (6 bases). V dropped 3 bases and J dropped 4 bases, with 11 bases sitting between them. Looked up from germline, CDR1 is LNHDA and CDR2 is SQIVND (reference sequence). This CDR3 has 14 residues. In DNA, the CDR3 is TGTGCCAGTAGTATGGGGGCAGCTTCAGATACGCAGTATTTT. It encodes CASSMGAASDTQYF.

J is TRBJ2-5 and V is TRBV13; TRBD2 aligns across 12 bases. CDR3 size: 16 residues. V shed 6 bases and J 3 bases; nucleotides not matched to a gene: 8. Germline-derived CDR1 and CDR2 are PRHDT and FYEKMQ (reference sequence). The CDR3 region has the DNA TGTGCCAGCAGTCAAACCCTAGCGGGAGGGAAAGAGACCCAGTACTTC. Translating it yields CASSQTLAGGKETQYF.

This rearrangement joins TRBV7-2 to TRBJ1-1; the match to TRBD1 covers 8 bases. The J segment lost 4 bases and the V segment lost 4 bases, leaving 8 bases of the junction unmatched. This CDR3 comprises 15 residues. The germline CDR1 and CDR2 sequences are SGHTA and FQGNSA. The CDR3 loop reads CASSSRQGLITEAFF. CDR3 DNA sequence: TGTGCCAGCAGCTCTCGACAGGGGTTGATCACTGAAGCTTTCTTT.

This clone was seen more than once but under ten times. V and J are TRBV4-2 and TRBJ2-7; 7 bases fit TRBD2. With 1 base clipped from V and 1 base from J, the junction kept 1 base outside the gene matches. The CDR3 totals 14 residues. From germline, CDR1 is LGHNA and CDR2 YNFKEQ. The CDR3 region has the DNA TGTGCCAGCAGCCAAGGGGGGGGGTCCTACGAGCAGTACTTC. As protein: CASSQGGGSYEQYF.

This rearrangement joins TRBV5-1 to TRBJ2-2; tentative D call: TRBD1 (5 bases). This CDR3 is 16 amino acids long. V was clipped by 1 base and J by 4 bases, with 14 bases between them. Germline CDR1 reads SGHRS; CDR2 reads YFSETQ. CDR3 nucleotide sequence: TGCGCCAGCAGCTTGAGGGCGGCCCAGGGCACCGGGGAGCTGTTTTTT. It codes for CASSLRAAQGTGELFF. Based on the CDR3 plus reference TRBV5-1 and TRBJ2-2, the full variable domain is KAGVTQTPRYLIKTRGQQVTLSCSPISGHRSVSWYQQTPGQGLQFLFEYFSETQRNKGNFPGRFSGRQFSNSRSEMNVSTLELGDSALYLCASSLRAAQGTGELFFGEGSRLTVL.